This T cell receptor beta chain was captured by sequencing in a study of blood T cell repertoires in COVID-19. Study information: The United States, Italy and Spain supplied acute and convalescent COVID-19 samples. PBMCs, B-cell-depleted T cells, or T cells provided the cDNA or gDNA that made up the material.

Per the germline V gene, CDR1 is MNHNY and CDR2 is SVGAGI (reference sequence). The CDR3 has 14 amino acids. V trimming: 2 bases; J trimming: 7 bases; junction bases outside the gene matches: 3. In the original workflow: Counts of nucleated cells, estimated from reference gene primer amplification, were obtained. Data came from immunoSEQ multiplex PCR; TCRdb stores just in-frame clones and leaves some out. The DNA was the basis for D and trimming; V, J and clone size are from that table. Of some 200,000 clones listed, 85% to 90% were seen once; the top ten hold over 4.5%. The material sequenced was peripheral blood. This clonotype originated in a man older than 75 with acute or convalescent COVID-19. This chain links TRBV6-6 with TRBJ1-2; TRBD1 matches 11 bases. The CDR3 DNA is TGTGCCAGCAGTTACGAGGGGACAGGGGGTGGCTACACCTTC. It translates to CASSYEGTGGGYTF.